This T cell receptor (beta chain) was recovered during a study of blood T cell repertoires in COVID-19. Study-wide background: Samples taken during acute and convalescent COVID-19 were collected in the United States, Italy and Spain.

Germline V gene lookup returns CDR1 SGDLS and CDR2 YYNGEE. The CDR3 runs 20 residues. J lost 0 bases, V lost 4 bases, and 20 bases had no gene match. In the authors' workflow: Amplification with reference gene primers provided the estimates of nucleated cell counts. The table came from immunoSEQ multiplex PCR; TCRdb's copy has only in-frame clones and leaves some out. The V and J calls and clone size are taken from that table; D and trimming were inferred from the DNA. Among around 250,000 clones listed, over 70% were seen once. Sequencing was done on a sample of peripheral blood. This chain links TRBV9 with TRBJ1-2; 8 bases align to TRBD1. The receptor comes from a man in his forties with active or convalescent COVID-19. The CDR3, as DNA: TGTGCCAGCAGCCCCAGATTCTCCGGGACAGGAGGGAGCACTAACTATGGCTACACCTTC. Protein product: CASSPRFSGTGGSTNYGYTF. Combining the CDR3 with reference TRBV9 and TRBJ1-2 gives the whole variable domain DSGVTQTPKHLITATGQRVTLRCSPRSGDLSVYWYQQSLDQGLQFLIQYYNGEERAKGNILERFSAQQFPDLHSELNLSSLELGDSALYFCASSPRFSGTGGSTNYGYTFGSGTRLTVV.